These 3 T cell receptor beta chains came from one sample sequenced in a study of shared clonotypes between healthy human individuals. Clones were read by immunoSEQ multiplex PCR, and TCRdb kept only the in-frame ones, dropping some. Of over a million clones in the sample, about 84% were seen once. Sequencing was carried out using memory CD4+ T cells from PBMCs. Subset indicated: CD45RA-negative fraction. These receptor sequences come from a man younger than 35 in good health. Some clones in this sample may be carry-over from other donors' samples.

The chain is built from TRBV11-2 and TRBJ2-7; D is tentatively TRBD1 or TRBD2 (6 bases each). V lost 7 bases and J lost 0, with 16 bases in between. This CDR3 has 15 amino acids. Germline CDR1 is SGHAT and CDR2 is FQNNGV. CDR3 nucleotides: TGTGCCAGCACCATCGGGGGCGCAAGCTCCTACGAGCAGTACTTC. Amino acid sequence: CASTIGGASSYEQYF. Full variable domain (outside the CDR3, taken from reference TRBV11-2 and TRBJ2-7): EAGVAQSPRYKIIEKRQSVAFWCNPISGHATLYWYQQILGQGPKLLIQFQNNGVVDDSQLPKDRFSAERLKGVDSTLKIQPAKLEDSAVYLCASTIGGASSYEQYFGPGTRLTVT.

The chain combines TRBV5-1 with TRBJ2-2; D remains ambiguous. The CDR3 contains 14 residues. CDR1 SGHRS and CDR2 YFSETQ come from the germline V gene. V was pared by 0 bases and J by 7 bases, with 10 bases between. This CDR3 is CASSLAWRDGELFF. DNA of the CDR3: TGCGCCAGCAGCTTGGCCTGGCGCGACGGGGAGCTGTTTTTT.

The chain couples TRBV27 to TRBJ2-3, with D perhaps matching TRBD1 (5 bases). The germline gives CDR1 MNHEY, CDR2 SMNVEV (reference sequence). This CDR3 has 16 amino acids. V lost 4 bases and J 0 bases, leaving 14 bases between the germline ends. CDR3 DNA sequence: TGTGCCAGCAGTTACTCACTGGGGCAAAGCACAGATACGCAGTATTTT. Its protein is CASSYSLGQSTDTQYF.